This TCR beta chain was obtained from a study of shared clonotypes between healthy human individuals. Germline CDR1 SEHNR, CDR2 FQNEAQ (reference sequence). The CDR3 runs 13 residues. Trimming cost V 4 bases and J 5 bases; bases outside gene matches: 5. Sequencing was performed with immunoSEQ multiplex PCR; in TCRdb, only in-frame clones are kept and a portion is missing. This sample yields hundreds of thousands of clones, of which approximately 96% are seen a single time; approximately 0.1% belongs to the top ten. CD8 cells regarded as naive lacked CD45RO, were positively chosen for CCR7, and omitted terminally differentiated effector memory CD45RA+ cells.

This chain uses TRBV7-9 with TRBJ2-7; 7 bases are a match to TRBD1. This sequence was found in a woman in her 30s in good health. Input material: naive CD8+ T cells sorted from blood. This chain's CDR3 is CASSSEGGDEQYF. The CDR3 region has the DNA TGTGCCAGCAGCTCGGAAGGGGGCGACGAGCAGTACTTC.